This T cell receptor beta chain was identified in a study of regulatory T cells in long-lasting Graves disease (dated by TCRdb to the early 2020s). Background on the whole study: Persistent Graves' disease meant more than 5 years of antithyroid drug treatment with TSH receptor autoantibodies that stayed positive. Peripheral blood TCR sequencing and RNA sequencing compared persistent Graves' disease patients with newly diagnosed Graves' disease patients. The study was conducted in China and was registered as a clinical trial. TCR sequencing covered about 13 persistent and around 20 newly diagnosed Graves' disease patients, around 35 samples in total. Persistent Graves' disease patients in the clinical cohort had taken antithyroid drugs for 9 to 11 years on average. The research as a whole found: Sequencing and analysis were limited to the TCR beta chain. Peripheral blood alone was examined, since thyroid tissue, which constituted the primary lesion, could not be accessed. Lower TCR Shannon entropy and fewer highly expanded clones were observed in persistent Graves' disease patients than in newly diagnosed patients, which suggested clonal expansion. The small sample size was acknowledged by the authors as a limitation that may reduce accuracy. A larger number of public clonotypes was shared among persistent patients (approximately 3,000) than among newly diagnosed patients (around 970). TRBV28, TRBJ1-2 and TRBJ2-5 were preferentially used in persistent disease, while TRBV20-1 and TRBJ2-1 were favored in newly diagnosed disease.

Many counts were recorded for this clonotype. Its target antigen remains unknown. No base-level quality is on record; no much larger clone is a single base apart. The time point label here, explained by the study, means: persistent/refractory GD, antithyroid drugs over 5 years with positive TRAb. For both TCR sequencing and RNA sequencing, RNA was extracted from PBMCs in TRIzol. The diagnosis of Graves' disease was made according to American Thyroid Association guidelines. Patients were recruited from an endocrinology department in Xi'an, China. From each patient, roughly 9 milliliters of peripheral blood was collected into an EDTA anticoagulant tube. Ficoll Paque Plus density gradient separation was used to isolate PBMCs, and no further T cell sorting was done. An Agilent 2100 Bioanalyzer and agarose gel were used to check RNA quality, and a NanoDrop 2000 was used to measure RNA concentration. V lost 10 bases and J lost 4 bases, and the count of bases not matched to a germline gene is 6. Taken from cysteine to phenylalanine, the CDR3 has 14 residues. Here the CDR3 DNA is all that survives: 42 bases in frame from base 1. CDR1 and CDR2 are read off the germline V gene as SGHAT and FQNNGV.

Libraries were constructed by multiplex PCR. These reads were obtained on an Illumina HiSeq 4000. iRepertoire HTBI primers and Arm-PCR amplification of CDR3 regions were used to construct TCR beta libraries. PCR products were gel purified before sequencing. The study's own analysis went as follows. Gene usage analysis of CDR3 amino acid clonotypes relied on the roughly 60 TRBV and around 14 TRBJ segments identified across samples. Filtered high-quality paired reads were merged into contigs using COPE and FqMerger. BLAST was used to align contigs to IMGT TRBV, TRBD and TRBJ reference genes, with CDR3 defined following IMGT. Clonotypes above 0.1% frequency were classified as highly expanded clones. Repertoire diversity was measured by Shannon entropy, and V-J evenness by the Gini coefficient. A clonotype was considered public if more than one individual shared it. The public reads were run again by TCRdb, first through fastp at Q25 and then through MiXCR, and only productive beta chains were kept. Under each unique CDR3 protein, matching rows form one entry showing the most common genes and DNA. TCRdb's processing, not the authors' own work, is the source of the V and J calls. This sample is represented by some 420,000 distinct CDR3 sequences; approximately 23% of them were singletons. Of the sample, around 13% falls within the top ten clones.

The TCR was taken from a female donor with Graves disease. Specimen: peripheral blood mononuclear cells (PBMCs), collected when the disease was refractory, from a patient treated with antithyroid drugs. The chain was built from TRBV11-2 and TRBJ2-6; a stretch of 8 junction bases matches TRBD2. CDR3 region: CATAGGSGANVLTF. The DNA sequence is as follows: TGTGCCACCGCGGGGGGATCAGGGGCCAACGTCCTGACTTTC.